Sequencing of this T cell receptor (beta chain) was carried out in a study of PD-L1 blockade in urothelial cancer (dated by TCRdb to about 2017). At the level of the whole study: All patients started therapy in about 2014 and received atezolizumab 1,200 mg intravenously every 3 weeks. About 90% of the roughly 29 patients were identified as males with urothelial cancer of bladder origin, and a prior smoking history was reported by 18 of 29 patients. Patients had an ECOG performance status of 0 or 1 and had received between 0 and 3 prior chemotherapy regimens. Blood samples were analyzed 3 weeks after the start of treatment (second dose) and 6 weeks after the start of treatment. Blood samples gave median yields of around 150,000 T cells and 82,636 unique TCRs, along with a median clonality of 0.080. The study was an exploratory multi-omic analysis of somatic, immune and clinical correlates of response to PD-L1 blockade with atezolizumab in urothelial cancer. TCR sequencing covered pretreatment tumor samples and matched, serially collected peripheral blood taken before and after atezolizumab treatment. Durable clinical benefit was defined as progression-free survival longer than 6 months, and TCR features were also tested against progression-free and overall survival. In the same patients, pretreatment tumors underwent whole exome sequencing and RNA sequencing in addition to TCR sequencing. Ten or so patients reached durable clinical benefit, while 20 patients did not. Under 30 patients had pretreatment blood TCR-seq, 24 had at least one posttreatment blood collection, and 24 had tumor TCR-seq. Findings and caveats that apply to the study as a whole: Because of the small sample size (n of about 30) and the many exploratory analyses performed, the results are intended to be regarded as hypothesis-generating. At 3 weeks after the start of treatment, tumor-associated TCR clones in peripheral blood had expanded more in patients with durable benefit (n ≈ 22, p = 0.022). A pretreatment peripheral blood TCR clonality below the median was linked to improved progression-free and overall survival.

Details on this clone: The antigen it binds to is not known. Base qualities are not provided; no much larger clone lies one nucleotide away.

CDR3 length: 14 amino acids, cysteine to phenylalanine. Only CDR3 DNA is held: 42 bases, read in frame from base 1. V is trimmed back by 4 bases and J by 1 base, and the junction contains 2 bases that no gene match accounts for. Sequences SGHNT (CDR1) and YYREEE (CDR2) are obtained from the germline V gene (reference sequence). A total of around 30 patients with locally advanced or metastatic urothelial carcinoma, treated at Memorial Sloan Kettering on a trial protocol, made up the cohort. Peripheral blood mononuclear cells were collected pretreatment and during treatment, at between 1 and 8 total time points per patient. The Qiagen DNeasy Blood extraction kit was used to purify genomic DNA from total PBMCs and tumor samples. PBMCs were collected pretreatment and during treatment, and were isolated and stored as previously described. Each PCR received spiked-in synthetic TCR analog templates so that absolute template abundance could be estimated from read counts. TCRbeta CDR3 regions were amplified from genomic DNA with bias-controlled V and J gene primers using the immunoSEQ assay. Sequencing of rearranged TCRbeta segments was performed at approximately 20X coverage. As for the authors' bioinformatics: Sequencing errors were corrected by clustering, and CDR3s were annotated against IMGT so that V, D and J genes could be assigned. Out-of-frame and stop-codon sequences were excluded, and only productive TCRbeta rearrangements were used in downstream analyses. Clonality was calculated as one minus the Shannon entropy normalized by the log of the number of unique productive sequences. Fisher's exact test with Benjamini-Hochberg correction, at a threshold of adjusted p below 0.01, was used to find clones that differed between time points or between blood and tumor. TCRdb limited this immuneACCESS table to in-frame rearrangements with V and J called. A share of clones is missing; checked studies link under half to unresolved V genes, and the rest is unexplained. That table gives V, J and clone size, and the DNA gave D and trimming. The sample table lists tens of thousands of clones, approximately 86% of them with a count of one. Of the sample, roughly 2.9% falls within the top ten clones.

The TCR was taken from a man between 45 and 60 years old with urothelial cancer. Sequenced material: PBMCs, taken around atezolizumab (anti-PD-L1) treatment. The V and J segments used are TRBV5-4 and TRBJ1-1, and TRBD1 matches 9 of the central bases. The DNA sequence reads TGTGCCAGCAGCAAGACAGGGGGGAACACTGAAGCTTTCTTT. Its amino acids are CASSKTGGNTEAFF.